Described below is a single TCR beta chain sequence and its context. From germline, CDR1 is GTSNPN and CDR2 SVGIG (reference sequence). The CDR3 runs 11 residues. V lost 0 bases and J lost 6, with 5 bases in between. The data are from a study of Ad26.COV2.S vaccination and SARS-CoV-2 variants. Treatment indicated: over 15 received Ad26.COV2.S at low or high dose, single or two shots; several received placebo; per-sample allocation not given. Samples analyzed were those drawn on day 63 after the first vaccine or placebo injection. The protocol was immunoSEQ multiplex PCR, while the TCRdb copy is restricted to in-frame clones and leaves out a portion. Of about 680,000 clones in the sample, about 89% are singletons; the top ten hold roughly 1.5%.

This TCR was recovered from a person aged 18 to 59 who received the Ad26.COV2.S COVID-19 vaccine or a placebo. This chain connects TRBV30 to TRBJ1-1; D is unclear. The source material was peripheral blood, sampled in a trial of Ad26.COV2.S vaccine versus placebo. This chain's CDR3 is CAWSVQAEAFF. DNA of the CDR3: TGTGCCTGGAGTGTACAAGCTGAAGCTTTCTTT. The complete variable domain, with remaining parts taken from reference TRBV30 and TRBJ1-1, reads SQTIHQWPATLVQPVGSPLSLECTVEGTSNPNLYWYRQAAGRGLQLLFYSVGIGQISSEVPQNLSASRPQDRQFILSSKKLLLSDSGFYLCAWSVQAEAFFGQGTRLTVV.